The rows below give T cell receptor beta chains drawn from one sample of a study of sequential checkpoint blockade in melanoma. Only in-frame clones appear in the TCRdb table, and some are missing; sequencing was by immunoSEQ multiplex PCR. This sample has roughly 11,000 clones, with about 80% found just once. Material: CD8+ T cells sorted from blood (inferred from file names), obtained from a patient given nivolumab and ipilimumab in sequence. Receptors originate from a human donor with melanoma. Each CDR3 is given with its conserved first and last residue. The D gene is left open where the match is weak. Size tells how often a clone was seen (once, few, many) or the class of an expanded clone, and some rows leave it out.

j_call d_call cdr3_length clone_size v_call cdr3_nt cdr3_aa
TRBJ1-4 - 17 - TRBV4-3 TGCGCCAGCAGCCAAGATGGAGGGGCATCGACTAATGAAAAACTGTTTTTT CASSQDGGASTNEKLFF
TRBJ2-7 TRBD1 14 - TRBV27 TGTGCCAGCAGTTTATTACAGGGGGTCTACGAGCAGTACTTC CASSLLQGVYEQYF
TRBJ2-3 - 14 - TRBV2 TGTGCCAGCGTAGGGGCAGCCGGCACAGATACGCAGTATTTT CASVGAAGTDTQYF
TRBJ1-1 - 13 - TRBV19 TGTGCCAGTAGGACAGGCGGGAACACTGAAGCTTTCTTT CASRTGGNTEAFF
TRBJ1-2 TRBD1 14 - TRBV28 TGTGCCAGCAGACCGACAGGGGGCTTGTATGGCTACACCTTC CASRPTGGLYGYTF
TRBJ2-7 - 12 few TRBV6-5 TGTGCCAGCAGTTTGAACGGGTACGAGCAGTACTTC CASSLNGYEQYF
TRBJ2-7 TRBD1 15 - TRBV6-5 TGTGCCAGCAGTTATCCGGGACAGGGCAGGTACGAGCAGTACTTC CASSYPGQGRYEQYF
TRBJ1-2 TRBD1 15 - TRBV6-6 TGTGCCAGCAGACACCGGGACAGGGTCGACTATGGCTACACCTTC CASRHRDRVDYGYTF
TRBJ2-7 - 14 - TRBV5-4 TGTGCCAGCAGCTTGGTTTCCTCCCCAGGCGAGCAGTACTTC CASSLVSSPGEQYF
TRBJ1-4 TRBD1 15 - TRBV11-2 TGTGCCAGCAGCTGGACAGGGTCAGGAGGGGAAAAACTGTTTTTT CASSWTGSGGEKLFF
TRBJ1-6 - 14 medium-sized TRBV28 TGTGCCAGCAGTTGGGCGGGGGCGAATTCACCCCTCCACTTT CASSWAGANSPLHF
TRBJ1-1 - 15 - TRBV10-1 TGCGCCAGCAGAGAGGCCCAGGGGAAGAACACTGAAGCTTTCTTT CASREAQGKNTEAFF
TRBJ1-4 TRBD1 15 few TRBV6-6 TGTGCCAGCAGTTTAATGACAGGGAACAATGAAAAACTGTTTTTT CASSLMTGNNEKLFF
TRBJ2-1 TRBD1 13 - TRBV29-1 TGCAGCGCTCCGGGACAGGGAAGAAATGAGCAGTTCTTC CSAPGQGRNEQFF
TRBJ2-7 TRBD1 13 few TRBV11-3 TGTGCCAGCAGCTTAGGGGACAGCTACGAGCAGTACTTC CASSLGDSYEQYF
TRBJ1-6 TRBD1 14 - TRBV4-3 TGCGCCAGCAGCCCCGGGACAGGGATTTCACCCCTCCACTTT CASSPGTGISPLHF
TRBJ2-1 TRBD2 16 - TRBV10-2 TGCGCCAGCAGTGATCATACTAGCGGGGGGGCCAATGAGCAGTTCTTC CASSDHTSGGANEQFF
TRBJ2-7 - 18 - TRBV7-9 TGTGCCAGCAGCAACCGCAGGACCCAGGGGGGCCCCACCTACGAGCAGTACTTC CASSNRRTQGGPTYEQYF
TRBJ1-2 - 13 once TRBV6-5 TGTGCCAGCAGCCCCGAGATTAACTATGGCTACACCTTC CASSPEINYGYTF
TRBJ1-5 - 16 few TRBV4-3 TGCGCCAGCAGCCAAGATGTATCGGGATTCAATCAGCCCCAGCATTTT CASSQDVSGFNQPQHF
TRBJ1-2 TRBD1 16 - TRBV9 TGTGCCAGCAGCACAACCGGGACAGGGGTATCGGGTGGCTACACCTTC CASSTTGTGVSGGYTF
TRBJ1-5 - 16 - TRBV4-2 TGTGCCAGCAGCCAGCAGCCCAGCGAAAGACGGCAGCCCCAGCATTTT CASSQQPSERRQPQHF
TRBJ1-4 - 15 - TRBV5-8 TGTGCCAGCAGCCCCGAGGGGCGGGGTAGTGAAAAACTGTTTTTT CASSPEGRGSEKLFF
TRBJ2-7 - 14 - TRBV5-8 TGCGCCAGCAGCCAAGATGCGACTAGCTACGAGCAGTACTTC CASSQDATSYEQYF
TRBJ1-1 - 15 - TRBV7-2 TGTGCCAGCAACCCGTTCGCAGGGGTTAACACTGAAGCTTTCTTT CASNPFAGVNTEAFF
TRBJ1-1 - 13 - TRBV28 TGTGCCACAACCGAACAGGGTAACACTGAAGCTTTCTTT CATTEQGNTEAFF
TRBJ2-7 - 13 - TRBV7-9 TGTGCCAGCAGCTTAAGAGATTCCTACGAGCAGTACTTC CASSLRDSYEQYF
TRBJ2-2 - 13 - TRBV9 TGTGCCAGCAGCGTAGTGAGCACCGGGGAGCTGTTTTTT CASSVVSTGELFF
TRBJ2-2 TRBD1 13 - TRBV19 TGTGCCAGTAGTCTTCAGGGGGTCGGGGAGCTGTTTTTT CASSLQGVGELFF
TRBJ2-3 TRBD1 18 - TRBV28 TGTGCCAGCAGTGGCTCCGGGACAGGGGACCCGTACACAGATACGCAGTATTTT CASSGSGTGDPYTDTQYF